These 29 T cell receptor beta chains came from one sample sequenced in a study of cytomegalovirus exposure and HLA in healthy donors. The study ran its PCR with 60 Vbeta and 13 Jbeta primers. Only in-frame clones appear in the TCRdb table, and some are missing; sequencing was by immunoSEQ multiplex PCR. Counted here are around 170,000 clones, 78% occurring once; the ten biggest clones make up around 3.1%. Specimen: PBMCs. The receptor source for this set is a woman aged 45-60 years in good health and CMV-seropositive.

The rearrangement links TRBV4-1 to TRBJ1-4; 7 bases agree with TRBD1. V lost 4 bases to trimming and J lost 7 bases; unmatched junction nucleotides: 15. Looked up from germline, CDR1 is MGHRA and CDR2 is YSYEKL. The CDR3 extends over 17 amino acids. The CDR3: CASSPGTAEQASEKLFF. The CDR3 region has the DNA TGCGCCAGCAGCCCCGGGACAGCCGAACAAGCGAGTGAAAAACTGTTTTTT.

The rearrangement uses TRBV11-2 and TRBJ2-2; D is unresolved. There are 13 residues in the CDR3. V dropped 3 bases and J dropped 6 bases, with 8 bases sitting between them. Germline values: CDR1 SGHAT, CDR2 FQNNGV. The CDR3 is CASSFEPSGELFF. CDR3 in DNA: TGTGCCAGCAGCTTCGAGCCTTCCGGGGAGCTGTTTTTT.

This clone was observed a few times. CDR3 in amino acids: CASSATVARDTQYF. CDR3 DNA sequence: TGTGCCAGCAGCGCGACAGTGGCCAGGGATACGCAGTATTTT. The J gene is TRBJ2-3, the V gene TRBV9; TRBD1 might be the D (5 bases). This CDR3 has 14 residues. Germline CDR1 SGDLS, CDR2 YYNGEE. Trimming shortened V by 3 bases and J by 6 bases, and 14 bases separated the two germline ends.

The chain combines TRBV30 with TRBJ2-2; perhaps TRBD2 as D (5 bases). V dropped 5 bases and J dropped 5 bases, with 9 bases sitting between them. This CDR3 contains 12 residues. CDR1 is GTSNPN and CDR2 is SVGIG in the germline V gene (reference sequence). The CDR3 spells CAWEGETGELFF. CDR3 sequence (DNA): TGTGCCTGGGAGGGTGAAACCGGGGAGCTGTTTTTT.

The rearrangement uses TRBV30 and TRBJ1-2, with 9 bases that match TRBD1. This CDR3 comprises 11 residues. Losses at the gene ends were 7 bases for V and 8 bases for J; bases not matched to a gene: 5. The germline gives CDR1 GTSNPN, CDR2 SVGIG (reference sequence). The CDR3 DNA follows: TGTGCCTCAGGGACAGGGAACGGCTACACCTTC. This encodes CASGTGNGYTF.

The CDR3 DNA sequence: TGTGCTACTCTTCCGGGGGGCTCTGGAAACACCATATATTTT. Amino acids: CATLPGGSGNTIYF. This chain connects TRBV28 to TRBJ1-3; tentative D call: TRBD1 (5 bases). The germline V gene has CDR1 MDHEN and CDR2 SYDVKM. The CDR3 contains 14 residues.

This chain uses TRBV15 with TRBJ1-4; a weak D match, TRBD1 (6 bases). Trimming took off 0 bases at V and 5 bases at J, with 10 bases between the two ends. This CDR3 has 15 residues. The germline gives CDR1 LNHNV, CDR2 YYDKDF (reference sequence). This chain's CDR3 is CATSRDAGENEKLFF. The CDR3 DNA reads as TGTGCCACCAGCAGAGATGCAGGGGAAAATGAAAAACTGTTTTTT.

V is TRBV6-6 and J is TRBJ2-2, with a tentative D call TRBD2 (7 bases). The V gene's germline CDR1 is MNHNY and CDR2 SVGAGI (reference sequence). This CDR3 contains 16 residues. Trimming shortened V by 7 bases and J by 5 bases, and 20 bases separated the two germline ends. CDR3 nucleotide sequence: TGTGCCAGCAATCCTCGTAGTGGGGGGGCGACCGGGGAGCTGTTTTTT. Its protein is CASNPRSGGATGELFF.

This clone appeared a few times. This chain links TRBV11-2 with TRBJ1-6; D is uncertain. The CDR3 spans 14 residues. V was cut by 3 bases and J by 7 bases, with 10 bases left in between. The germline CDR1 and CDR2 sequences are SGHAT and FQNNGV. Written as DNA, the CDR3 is TGTGCCAGCAGCTTTGTCCAGGTGAATTCACCCCTCCACTTT. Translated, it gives CASSFVQVNSPLHF. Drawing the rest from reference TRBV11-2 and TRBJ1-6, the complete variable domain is EAGVAQSPRYKIIEKRQSVAFWCNPISGHATLYWYQQILGQGPKLLIQFQNNGVVDDSQLPKDRFSAERLKGVDSTLKIQPAKLEDSAVYLCASSFVQVNSPLHFGNGTRLTVT.

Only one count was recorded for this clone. For the CDR3, the DNA is TGTGCCAGCGGAGGGGCTAGCACAGATACGCAGTATTTT. It is translated as CASGGASTDTQYF. The genes are TRBV7-9 and TRBJ2-3; D may be TRBD2 (6 bases). The CDR3 contains 13 residues. V lost 8 bases and J lost 0, with 9 bases in between. Germline CDR1 and CDR2: SEHNR and FQNEAQ (reference sequence).

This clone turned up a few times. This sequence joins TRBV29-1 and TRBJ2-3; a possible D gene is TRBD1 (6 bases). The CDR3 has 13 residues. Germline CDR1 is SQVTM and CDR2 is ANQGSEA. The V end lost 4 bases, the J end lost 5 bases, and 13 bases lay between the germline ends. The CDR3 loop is CSVGKQGKDTQYF. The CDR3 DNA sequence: TGCAGCGTTGGGAAACAGGGAAAAGATACGCAGTATTTT.

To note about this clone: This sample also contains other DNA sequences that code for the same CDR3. CDR3 residues: CAWSRGLAGEETQYF. CDR3 nucleotides: TGTGCCTGGAGTCGGGGACTAGCGGGGGAAGAGACCCAGTACTTC. The chain combines TRBV30 with TRBJ2-5; 14 bases match TRBD2. With V trimmed by 2 bases and J by 3 bases, 2 bases remained unmatched. This CDR3 region has 15 residues. Germline loops: CDR1 GTSNPN, CDR2 SVGIG (reference sequence).

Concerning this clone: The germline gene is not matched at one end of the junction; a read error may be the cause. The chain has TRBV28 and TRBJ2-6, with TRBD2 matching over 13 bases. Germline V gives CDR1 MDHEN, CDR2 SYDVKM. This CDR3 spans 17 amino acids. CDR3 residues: CASRTSGSPSGANGLTF. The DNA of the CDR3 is TGTGCCAGCCGGACTAGCGGGAGTCCCTCTGGGGCCAACGGCCTGACTTTC.

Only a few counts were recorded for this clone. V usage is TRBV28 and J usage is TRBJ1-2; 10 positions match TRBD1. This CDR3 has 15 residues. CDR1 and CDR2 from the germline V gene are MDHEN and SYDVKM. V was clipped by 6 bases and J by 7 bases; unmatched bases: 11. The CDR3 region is CASRTTGTGVVGYTF. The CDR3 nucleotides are TGTGCCAGCAGAACCACCGGGACAGGGGTTGTTGGCTACACCTTC.

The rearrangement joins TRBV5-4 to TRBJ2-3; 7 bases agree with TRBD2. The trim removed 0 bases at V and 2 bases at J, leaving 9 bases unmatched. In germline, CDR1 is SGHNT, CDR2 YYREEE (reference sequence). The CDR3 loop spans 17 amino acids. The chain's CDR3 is CASSLGPVRGITDTQYF. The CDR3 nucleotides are TGTGCCAGCAGCTTGGGCCCCGTGCGGGGGATCACAGATACGCAGTATTTT. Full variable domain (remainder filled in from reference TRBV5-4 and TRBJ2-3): ETGVTQSPTHLIKTRGQQVTLRCSSQSGHNTVSWYQQALGQGPQFIFQYYREEENGRGNFPPRFSGLQFPNYSSELNVNALELDDSALYLCASSLGPVRGITDTQYFGPGTRLTVL.

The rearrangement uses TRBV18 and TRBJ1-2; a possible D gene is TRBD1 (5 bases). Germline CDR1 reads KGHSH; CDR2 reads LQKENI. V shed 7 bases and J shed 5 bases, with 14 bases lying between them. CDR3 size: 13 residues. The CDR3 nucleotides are TGTGCCAGCTGGCCGGAGGGGAGTTATGGCTACACCTTC. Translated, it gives CASWPEGSYGYTF.

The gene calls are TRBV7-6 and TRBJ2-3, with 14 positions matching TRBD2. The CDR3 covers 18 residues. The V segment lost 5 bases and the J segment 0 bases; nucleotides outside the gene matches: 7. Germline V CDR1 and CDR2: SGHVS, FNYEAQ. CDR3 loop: CASSPGLAGAYSTDTQYF. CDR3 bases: TGTGCCAGCAGCCCGGGACTAGCGGGGGCCTATAGCACAGATACGCAGTATTTT.

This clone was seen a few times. The CDR3 bases are TGTGCCAGCAGCCGACTAGCGGGAAGCACAGATACGCAGTATTTT. This encodes CASSRLAGSTDTQYF. This chain links TRBV6-6 with TRBJ2-3; 11 positions agree with TRBD2. Looked up from germline, CDR1 is MNHNY and CDR2 is SVGAGI (reference sequence). This CDR3 is built from 15 residues. V shed 6 bases and J 0 bases; nucleotides not matched to a gene: 2.

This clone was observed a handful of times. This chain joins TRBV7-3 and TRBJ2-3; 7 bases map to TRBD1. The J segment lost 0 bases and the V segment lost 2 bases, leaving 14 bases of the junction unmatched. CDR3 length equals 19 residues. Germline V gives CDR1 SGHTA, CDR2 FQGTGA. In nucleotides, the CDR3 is TGTGCCAGCAGCTTACCCTACTCGGGACAGCAAGGTAGCACAGATACGCAGTATTTT. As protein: CASSLPYSGQQGSTDTQYF. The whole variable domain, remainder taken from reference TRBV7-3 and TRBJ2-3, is GAGVSQTPSNKVTEKGKYVELRCDPISGHTALYWYRQSLGQGPEFLIYFQGTGAADDSGLPNDRFFAVRPEGSVSTLKIQRTERGDSAVYLCASSLPYSGQQGSTDTQYFGPGTRLTVL.

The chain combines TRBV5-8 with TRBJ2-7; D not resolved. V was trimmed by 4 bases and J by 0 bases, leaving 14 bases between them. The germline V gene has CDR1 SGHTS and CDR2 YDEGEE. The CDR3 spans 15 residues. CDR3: CASSPEPADSYEQYF. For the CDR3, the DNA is TGTGCCAGCAGCCCGGAGCCAGCCGACTCCTACGAGCAGTACTTC.

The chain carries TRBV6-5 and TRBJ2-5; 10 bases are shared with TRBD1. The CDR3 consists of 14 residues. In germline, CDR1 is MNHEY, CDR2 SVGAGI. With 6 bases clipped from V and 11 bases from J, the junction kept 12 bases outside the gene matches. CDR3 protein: CASSRQGAIEEQYF. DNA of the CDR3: TGTGCCAGCAGCAGACAGGGGGCGATTGAGGAGCAGTACTTC.

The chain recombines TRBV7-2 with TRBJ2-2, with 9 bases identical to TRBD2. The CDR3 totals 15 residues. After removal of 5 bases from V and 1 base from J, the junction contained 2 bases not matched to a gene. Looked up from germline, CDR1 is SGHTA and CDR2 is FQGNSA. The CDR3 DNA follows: TGTGCCAGCAGCCGACTAGCGGTGAACACCGGGGAGCTGTTTTTT. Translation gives CASSRLAVNTGELFF.

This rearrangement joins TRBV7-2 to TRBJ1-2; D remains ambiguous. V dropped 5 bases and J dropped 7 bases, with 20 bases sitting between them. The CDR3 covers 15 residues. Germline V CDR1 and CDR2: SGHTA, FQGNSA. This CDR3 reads CASSERGGSVTGYTF. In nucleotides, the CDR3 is TGTGCCAGCAGCGAGCGAGGAGGCAGTGTCACTGGCTACACCTTC.

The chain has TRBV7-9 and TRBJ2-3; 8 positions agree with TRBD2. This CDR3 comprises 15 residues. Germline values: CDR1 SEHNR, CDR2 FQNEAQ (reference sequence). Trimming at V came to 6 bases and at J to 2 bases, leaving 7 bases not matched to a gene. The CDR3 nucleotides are TGTGCCAGCAGTCTAGATAGCGGGGTCACAGATACGCAGTATTTT. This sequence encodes CASSLDSGVTDTQYF.

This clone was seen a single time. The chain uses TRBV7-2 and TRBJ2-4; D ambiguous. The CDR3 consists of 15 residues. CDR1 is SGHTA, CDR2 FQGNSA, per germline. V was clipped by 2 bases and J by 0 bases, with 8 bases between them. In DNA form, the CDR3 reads TGTGCCAGCAGCTTAAGTGCGGTAGCCAAAAACATTCAGTACTTC. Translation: CASSLSAVAKNIQYF.

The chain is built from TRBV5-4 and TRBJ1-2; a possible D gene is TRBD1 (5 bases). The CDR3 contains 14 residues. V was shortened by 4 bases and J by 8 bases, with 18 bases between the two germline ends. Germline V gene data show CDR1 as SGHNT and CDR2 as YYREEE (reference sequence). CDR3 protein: CASSLPAGGGGYTF. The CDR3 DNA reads TGTGCCAGCAGCCTTCCCGCGGGGGGAGGAGGCTACACCTTC.

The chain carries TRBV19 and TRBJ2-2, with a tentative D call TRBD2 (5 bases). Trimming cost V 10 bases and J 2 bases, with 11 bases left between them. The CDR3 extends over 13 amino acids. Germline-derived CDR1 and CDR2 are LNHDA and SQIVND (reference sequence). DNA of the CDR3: TGTGCCACCAGCGGAGGCAACACCGGGGAGCTGTTTTTT. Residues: CATSGGNTGELFF.

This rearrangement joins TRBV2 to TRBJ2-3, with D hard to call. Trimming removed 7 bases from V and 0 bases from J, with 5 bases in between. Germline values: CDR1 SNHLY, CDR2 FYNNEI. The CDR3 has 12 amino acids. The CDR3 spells CASTVSTDTQYF. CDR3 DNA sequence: TGTGCCAGCACAGTCAGCACAGATACGCAGTATTTT. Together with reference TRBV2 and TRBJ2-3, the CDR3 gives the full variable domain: EPEVTQTPSHQVTQMGQEVILRCVPISNHLYFYWYRQILGQKVEFLVSFYNNEISEKSEIFDDQFSVERPDGSNFTLKIRSTKLEDSAMYFCASTVSTDTQYFGPGTRLTVL.

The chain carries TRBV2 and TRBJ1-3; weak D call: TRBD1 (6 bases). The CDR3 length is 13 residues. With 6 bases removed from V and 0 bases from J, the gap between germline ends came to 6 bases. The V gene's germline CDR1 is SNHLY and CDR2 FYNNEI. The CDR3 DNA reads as TGTGCCAGCAGCAGGGGCTCTGGAAACACCATATATTTT. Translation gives CASSRGSGNTIYF.